One and the same sample provided the 8 T cell receptor beta chains below, sequenced in a study of blood T cell repertoires in COVID-19. Sequencing was performed with immunoSEQ multiplex PCR; in TCRdb, only in-frame clones are kept and a portion is missing. This sample carries 50,000 to 65,000 clones, 86% of them seen once, and the ten largest clones take about 14%. Material for sequencing was peripheral blood. All receptors come from a human donor in a cohort sampled during active COVID-19.

The chain has TRBV11-2 and TRBJ1-6, with D perhaps TRBD1 (6 bases). The CDR3 runs to 15 residues. Germline V CDR1 and CDR2: SGHAT, FQNNGV. V was shortened by 4 bases and J by 7 bases, with 14 bases between the two germline ends. CDR3 protein: CASSSGTSRNSPLHF. Written as DNA, the CDR3 is TGTGCCAGCAGCTCGGGGACAAGCAGAAATTCACCCCTCCACTTT.

The chain is built from TRBV28 and TRBJ2-4; D unresolved. CDR1 and CDR2 (germline): MDHEN, SYDVKM. Trimming pared 6 bases from V and 5 bases from J, leaving 11 bases between. The CDR3 is 13 amino acids. CDR3 sequence reads: CASRRLHQNIQYF. CDR3 DNA sequence: TGTGCCAGCAGAAGACTCCACCAAAACATTCAGTACTTC.

In its sample, this clone was seen once. The V and J genes are TRBV5-1 and TRBJ2-1; TRBD2 might be the D (5 bases). The CDR3 loop spans 14 amino acids. Germline CDR1 SGHRS, CDR2 YFSETQ. V was pared by 3 bases and J by 9 bases, with 16 bases between. In DNA form, the CDR3 reads TGCGCCAGCAGCTCTACTAGTGGGATTTCTGAGCAGTTCTTC. This codes for CASSSTSGISEQFF.

This clone came up a few times. The V call is TRBV2, the J call TRBJ2-5; tentatively, D is TRBD1 (6 bases). This CDR3 contains 15 residues. Trimming cost V 3 bases and J 7 bases, with 18 bases left between them. CDR1 and CDR2 (germline): SNHLY, FYNNEI. The CDR3 spells CASSEWDKTKGTQYF. The CDR3 nucleotides are TGTGCCAGCAGTGAGTGGGACAAGACGAAAGGGACCCAGTACTTC.

This clone was seen more than once but under ten times. J is TRBJ2-7 and V is TRBV28; TRBD1 agrees at 7 bases. Germline V gene data show CDR1 as MDHEN and CDR2 as SYDVKM. The CDR3 totals 15 residues. Unmatched junction bases numbered 16, after V lost 8 bases and J lost 6 bases. CDR3 protein: CASGTLRDRQIEQYF. The DNA for the CDR3 is TGTGCCAGCGGCACTCTCCGGGACAGACAAATCGAGCAGTACTTC.

The chain links TRBV7-6 to TRBJ1-6; D possibly corresponds to TRBD1 (5 bases). Per germline, CDR1 SGHVS and CDR2 FNYEAQ. Trimming shortened V by 1 base and J by 6 bases, and 13 bases separated the two germline ends. The CDR3 extends over 16 amino acids. CDR3 nucleotides: TGTGCCAGCAGCTTAGATTTGCAGGGACTTAATTCACCCCTCCACTTT. The encoded protein is CASSLDLQGLNSPLHF.

The chain carries TRBV5-1 and TRBJ2-5, with TRBD1 matching over 12 bases. Germline V lookup: CDR1 SGHRS, CDR2 YFSETQ. The CDR3 consists of 15 residues. V gave up 2 bases and J gave up 5 bases; unmatched junction bases: 4. The CDR3 region has the DNA TGCGCCAGCAGCTTTGGGACAGGGGGCGAGGAGACCCAGTACTTC. This sequence encodes CASSFGTGGEETQYF.

V gene TRBV11-2 combines with J gene TRBJ2-1; D is unclear. Trimming cost V 1 base and J 10 bases, with 14 bases left between them. Per germline, CDR1 SGHAT and CDR2 FQNNGV. The CDR3 has 14 amino acids. CDR3 sequence (DNA): TGTGCCAGCAGCTTAGGGCTGTCCCTCTGGGAGCAGTTCTTC. As protein: CASSLGLSLWEQFF.